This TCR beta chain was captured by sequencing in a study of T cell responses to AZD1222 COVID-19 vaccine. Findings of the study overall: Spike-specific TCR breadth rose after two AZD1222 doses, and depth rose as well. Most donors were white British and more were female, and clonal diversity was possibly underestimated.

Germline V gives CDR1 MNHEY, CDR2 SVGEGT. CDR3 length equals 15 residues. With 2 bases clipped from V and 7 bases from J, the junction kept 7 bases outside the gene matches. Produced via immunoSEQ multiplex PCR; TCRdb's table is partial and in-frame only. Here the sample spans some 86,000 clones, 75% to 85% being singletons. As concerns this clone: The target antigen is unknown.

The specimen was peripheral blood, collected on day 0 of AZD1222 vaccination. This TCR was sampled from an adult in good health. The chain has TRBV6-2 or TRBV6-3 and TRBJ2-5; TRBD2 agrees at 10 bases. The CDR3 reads CASSYPSGGPRTQYF. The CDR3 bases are TGTGCCAGCAGTTACCCTAGCGGGGGCCCGCGGACCCAGTACTTC.